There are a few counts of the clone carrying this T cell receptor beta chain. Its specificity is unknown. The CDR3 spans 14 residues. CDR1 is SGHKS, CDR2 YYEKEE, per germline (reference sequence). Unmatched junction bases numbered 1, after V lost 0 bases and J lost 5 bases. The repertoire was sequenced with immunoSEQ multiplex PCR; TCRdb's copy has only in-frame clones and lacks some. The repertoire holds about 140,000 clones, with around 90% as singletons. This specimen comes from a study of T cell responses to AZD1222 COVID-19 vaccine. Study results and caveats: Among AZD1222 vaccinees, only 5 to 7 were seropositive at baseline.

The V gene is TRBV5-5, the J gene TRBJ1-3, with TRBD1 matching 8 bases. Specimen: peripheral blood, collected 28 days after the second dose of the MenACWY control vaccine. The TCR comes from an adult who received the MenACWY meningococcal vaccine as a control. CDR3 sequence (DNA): TGTGCCAGCAGCTTGGACAGGGGGAGAAACACCATATATTTT. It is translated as CASSLDRGRNTIYF.